These 26 T cell receptor beta chains share one sample of origin, sequenced in a study of shared clonotypes between healthy human individuals. Some clones are missing from TCRdb's copy, which holds only in-frame ones; the method was immunoSEQ multiplex PCR. The sample lists some 1.5 million clones, nearly 99% occurring once. Sequencing was done on a sample of naive CD4+ T cells sorted from blood. The subset: CD45RA+ positively selected. Receptors were obtained from a man aged 25 to 45 in good health.

This clone was seen a single time. The same CDR3 also results from other DNA sequences found in this sample. J is TRBJ2-1 and V is TRBV29-1, with a weak D call TRBD2 (6 bases). The germline V and J ends were trimmed by 6 bases and 4 bases, with 10 bases remaining between them. There are 12 residues in the CDR3. Germline V gene lookup returns CDR1 SQVTM and CDR2 ANQGSEA. The CDR3 reads CSVDGTYNEQFF. CDR3 nucleotide sequence: TGCAGCGTCGACGGGACTTACAATGAGCAGTTCTTC.

As regards this clone: Other DNA sequences in this specimen translate into the identical CDR3. J is TRBJ2-5 and V is TRBV5-1; possible D gene TRBD2, 5 bases. The germline V and J ends were trimmed by 4 bases and 5 bases, with 9 bases remaining between them. The CDR3 runs to 12 residues. Germline assignment: CDR1 SGHRS and CDR2 YFSETQ. The CDR3 loop reads CASSRERETQYF. As DNA, the CDR3 is TGCGCCAGCAGCAGGGAGCGCGAGACCCAGTACTTC. Combining the CDR3 with reference TRBV5-1 and TRBJ2-5 gives the whole variable domain KAGVTQTPRYLIKTRGQQVTLSCSPISGHRSVSWYQQTPGQGLQFLFEYFSETQRNKGNFPGRFSGRQFSNSRSEMNVSTLELGDSALYLCASSRERETQYFGPGTRLLVL.

The rearrangement uses TRBV16 and TRBJ1-2, with D maybe TRBD1 (5 bases). The CDR3 runs to 15 residues. Germline CDR1 KGHSY, CDR2 FQNENV. V was clipped by 1 base and J by 8 bases, with 17 bases between them. The CDR3 coding sequence is TGTGCCAGCAGCCAATTCTCTGCAGGGTCTGAAGGCTACACCTTC. Translating it yields CASSQFSAGSEGYTF.

This sequence joins TRBV18 and TRBJ2-5; 8 nucleotides agree with TRBD2. This CDR3 spans 14 amino acids. Germline lookup yields CDR1 KGHSH and CDR2 LQKENI. V lost 3 bases and J lost 5; bases outside the gene matches: 5. The CDR3 bases are TGTGCCAGCTCACCTCCCAGCGGGAGCGAGACCCAGTACTTC. Residues: CASSPPSGSETQYF. The full variable domain, with the rest looked up from reference TRBV18 and TRBJ2-5, is NAGVMQNPRHLVRRRGQEARLRCSPMKGHSHVYWYRQLPEEGLKFMVYLQKENIIDESGMPKERFSAEFPKEGPSILRIQQVVRGDSAAYFCASSPPSGSETQYFGPGTRLLVL.

This chain connects TRBV7-6 to TRBJ2-2; a possible D gene is TRBD2 (6 bases). The CDR3 covers 14 residues. V was trimmed by 5 bases and J by 6 bases, leaving 13 bases between them. CDR1 is SGHVS, CDR2 FNYEAQ, per germline. The CDR3 reads CASSVSSVPGELFF. DNA of the CDR3: TGTGCCAGCAGCGTTTCTAGCGTTCCCGGGGAGCTGTTTTTT.

This clone has only one observation. The rearrangement uses TRBV15 and TRBJ2-7; D is ambiguous. The V and J ends lost 0 bases and 5 bases respectively, with 8 bases between them. Germline-derived CDR1 and CDR2 are LNHNV and YYDKDF (reference sequence). The CDR3 runs to 13 residues. This CDR3 reads CATSRDNFDEQYF. CDR3 nucleotide sequence: TGTGCCACCAGCAGAGATAATTTTGACGAGCAGTACTTC.

V usage is TRBV11-2 and J usage is TRBJ2-1, with 11 nucleotides matching TRBD2. The V segment lost 0 bases and the J segment 6 bases; nucleotides outside the gene matches: 10. The CDR3 totals 18 residues. Germline V lookup: CDR1 SGHAT, CDR2 FQNNGV. Written as DNA, the CDR3 is TGTGCCAGCAGCTTAGACAAGGCTAGCGGGAGGAGGCTCAATGAGCAGTTCTTC. It encodes CASSLDKASGRRLNEQFF.

The rearrangement joins TRBV4-1 to TRBJ1-4; 10 nucleotides match TRBD1. V lost 1 base and J lost 0; bases outside the gene matches: 2. The CDR3 loop spans 17 amino acids. Germline V CDR1 and CDR2: MGHRA, YSYEKL. For the CDR3, the DNA is TGCGCCAGCAGCCAAGGAGGACAGGGGGCAACTAATGAAAAACTGTTTTTT. This translates into CASSQGGQGATNEKLFF.

The count of this clone is one. This chain links TRBV19 with TRBJ2-2; unclear D gene. This CDR3 region has 13 residues. Germline CDR1 LNHDA, CDR2 SQIVND (reference sequence). Trimming pared 6 bases from V and 2 bases from J, leaving 7 bases between. The CDR3 is CASSHTNTGELFF. DNA for the CDR3: TGTGCCAGTAGCCACACAAACACCGGGGAGCTGTTTTTT.

A single count supports this clone. The rearrangement joins TRBV15 to TRBJ2-3; D remains ambiguous. The CDR3 is made up of 15 amino acids. Germline CDR1 reads LNHNV; CDR2 reads YYDKDF (reference sequence). Trimming left V 3 bases short and J 2 bases short, with 12 bases between. CDR3 coding DNA: TGTGCCACCAGCAGCCTAAAGATCATCACAGATACGCAGTATTTT. Its protein is CATSSLKIITDTQYF.

The genes are TRBV18 and TRBJ2-3; D remains unclear. V dropped 5 bases and J dropped 0 bases, with 9 bases sitting between them. The CDR3 has 14 residues. CDR1 is KGHSH and CDR2 is LQKENI in the germline V gene. Here the CDR3 reads CASSATYSTDTQYF. CDR3 DNA: TGTGCCAGCTCAGCTACTTACAGCACAGATACGCAGTATTTT. The full variable domain, in which reference TRBV18 and TRBJ2-3 provide the parts outside the CDR3, is NAGVMQNPRHLVRRRGQEARLRCSPMKGHSHVYWYRQLPEEGLKFMVYLQKENIIDESGMPKERFSAEFPKEGPSILRIQQVVRGDSAAYFCASSATYSTDTQYFGPGTRLTVL.

The chain is built from TRBV11-3 and TRBJ2-5; D might be TRBD1 or TRBD2, each matching 6 bases. V was pared by 5 bases and J by 5 bases, with 18 bases between. Germline values: CDR1 SGHNT, CDR2 YENEEA. The CDR3 extends over 15 amino acids. The CDR3 spells CASSASGDRGETQYF. CDR3 coding DNA: TGTGCCAGCAGCGCTTCAGGGGACCGGGGGGAGACCCAGTACTTC.

This clone came up once. The chain employs TRBV6-1 and TRBJ1-4; no clear D. The germline CDR1 and CDR2 sequences are MNHNS and SASEGT. The V end lost 5 bases, the J end lost 4 bases, and 14 bases lay between the germline ends. The CDR3 is made up of 15 amino acids. The chain's CDR3 is CASSTWSAYNEKLFF. In DNA form, the CDR3 reads TGTGCCAGCAGTACCTGGTCCGCGTATAATGAAAAACTGTTTTTT.

The V and J genes are TRBV27 and TRBJ2-7; 8 nucleotides line up with TRBD1. The germline V gene has CDR1 MNHEY and CDR2 SMNVEV (reference sequence). CDR3 length equals 16 residues. V trimming: 6 bases; J trimming: 1 base; junction bases outside the gene matches: 11. The DNA for the CDR3 is TGTGCCAGCAGCCTAGCCGGTGGGACAGGATCCTACGAGCAGTACTTC. Translation gives CASSLAGGTGSYEQYF.

This sequence joins TRBV5-1 and TRBJ1-4; 7 positions agree with TRBD1. The CDR3 spans 16 residues. The V gene end was trimmed by 5 bases and the J gene end by 0 bases; junction bases not matched to a gene: 7. Germline-derived CDR1 and CDR2 are SGHRS and YFSETQ. The CDR3 loop reads CASSLPTGATNEKLFF. DNA for the CDR3: TGCGCCAGCAGTCTCCCTACAGGGGCAACTAATGAAAAACTGTTTTTT.

The chain employs TRBV27 and TRBJ2-7; D ambiguous. Trimming left V 4 bases short and J 2 bases short, with 9 bases between. The CDR3 has 13 residues. Per the germline V gene, CDR1 is MNHEY and CDR2 is SMNVEV (reference sequence). The CDR3 spells CASSSGEPYEQYF. For the CDR3, the DNA is TGTGCCAGCAGTTCTGGCGAGCCCTACGAGCAGTACTTC.

The chain has TRBV2 and TRBJ1-4, with no clear D. Trimming removed 7 bases from V and 8 bases from J, with 23 bases in between. This CDR3 spans 16 amino acids. Germline V CDR1 and CDR2: SNHLY, FYNNEI. The CDR3 loop is CASTPGIIRVGEKLFF. Written as DNA, the CDR3 is TGTGCCAGCACCCCCGGGATTATAAGGGTAGGAGAAAAACTGTTTTTT.

CDR3 protein: CASSFTPSYEQYF. The CDR3 region has the DNA TGTGCCAGCAGTTTTACGCCTAGCTACGAGCAGTACTTC. The chain employs TRBV6-6 and TRBJ2-7; D is unresolved. Germline CDR1 and CDR2: MNHNY and SVGAGI (reference sequence). V dropped 4 bases and J dropped 3 bases, with 10 bases sitting between them. This CDR3 contains 13 residues.

V is TRBV6-4 and J is TRBJ2-1; 8 nucleotides line up with TRBD2. After removal of 2 bases from V and 7 bases from J, the junction contained 13 bases not matched to a gene. The CDR3 consists of 17 residues. From germline, CDR1 is MRHNA and CDR2 SNTAGT. The CDR3 coding sequence is TGTGCCAGCAGTGACGAGGCCCGTCTAGCGGGTAGTAATGAGCAGTTCTTC. Translation: CASSDEARLAGSNEQFF.

V and J are TRBV7-8 and TRBJ2-7; weak D call: TRBD2 (5 bases). Trimming took 4 bases from V and 4 from J, leaving 14 bases between them. The germline gives CDR1 SGHVS, CDR2 FQNEAQ. CDR3 length: 14 residues. The CDR3 DNA reads TGTGCCAGCAGCTCCCGAGTGGGAGAGTACGAGCAGTACTTC. It translates to CASSSRVGEYEQYF. The entire variable domain, with the rest obtained from reference TRBV7-8 and TRBJ2-7, is as follows: GAGVSQSPRYKVAKRGQDVALRCDPISGHVSLFWYQQALGQGPEFLTYFQNEAQLDKSGLPSDRFFAERPEGSVSTLKIQRTQQEDSAVYLCASSSRVGEYEQYFGPGTRLTVT.

As regards this clone: Other DNA variants within this sample encode the same CDR3. The chain has TRBV10-3 and TRBJ1-1; D gene uncertain. Per the germline V gene, CDR1 is ENHRY and CDR2 is SYGVKD. The CDR3 extends over 14 amino acids. V lost 0 bases and J 1 base, leaving 6 bases between the germline ends. The CDR3, as DNA: TGTGCCATCAGTGAGTCGGGAGGGAACACTGAAGCTTTCTTT. Translated: CAISESGGNTEAFF.

The table lists this clone with a few counts. The genes are TRBV27 and TRBJ2-5; 7 bases line up with TRBD1. Per germline, CDR1 MNHEY and CDR2 SMNVEV (reference sequence). V dropped 2 bases and J dropped 3; count of bases not matched to a gene: 3. The length of the CDR3 is 14 residues. In DNA form, the CDR3 reads TGTGCCAGCAGTTTACTAGGGACAGAAGAGACCCAGTACTTC. It encodes CASSLLGTEETQYF.

The chain couples TRBV28 to TRBJ2-5; D is possibly TRBD1 (6 bases). Germline V gene lookup returns CDR1 MDHEN and CDR2 SYDVKM. There are 16 residues in the CDR3. The V end was cut by 5 bases, the J end by 5 bases, with 21 bases between. This chain's CDR3 is CASSLELKVQGETQYF. CDR3 nucleotides: TGTGCCAGCAGTCTCGAGCTTAAGGTTCAGGGGGAGACCCAGTACTTC.

J is TRBJ1-3 and V is TRBV7-9, with D uncertain. The CDR3 loop spans 16 amino acids. The V and J ends lost 2 bases and 2 bases respectively, with 13 bases between them. Germline CDR1 is SEHNR and CDR2 is FQNEAQ (reference sequence). The CDR3: CASSLLKEAAGNTIYF. The CDR3 DNA follows: TGTGCCAGCAGCTTATTGAAGGAGGCGGCTGGAAACACCATATATTTT.

V is TRBV7-2 and J is TRBJ1-1; 10 bases line up with TRBD1. CDR3 size: 16 residues. CDR1 and CDR2 (germline): SGHTA, FQGNSA. J gave up 4 bases and V 7 bases, and 12 bases lay outside the gene matches. CDR3 nucleotide sequence: TGTGCCAGCACCATCTTAGGGACAGGGGTAGGCACTGAAGCTTTCTTT. As protein: CASTILGTGVGTEAFF. Filled out from reference TRBV7-2 and TRBJ1-1, the complete variable domain reads GAGVSQSPSNKVTEKGKDVELRCDPISGHTALYWYRQSLGQGLEFLIYFQGNSAPDKSGLPSDRFSAERTGGSVSTLTIQRTQQEDSAVYLCASTILGTGVGTEAFFGQGTRLTVV.

This chain links TRBV6-1 with TRBJ1-1, with TRBD1 as a possible D gene (6 bases). V lost 4 bases and J lost 1, with 16 bases in between. In germline, CDR1 is MNHNS, CDR2 SASEGT. This CDR3 is 16 amino acids long. The CDR3 DNA sequence: TGTGCCAGCAGTGCACAGGGAGCAGTTTCGAACACTGAAGCTTTCTTT. Translated, it gives CASSAQGAVSNTEAFF.